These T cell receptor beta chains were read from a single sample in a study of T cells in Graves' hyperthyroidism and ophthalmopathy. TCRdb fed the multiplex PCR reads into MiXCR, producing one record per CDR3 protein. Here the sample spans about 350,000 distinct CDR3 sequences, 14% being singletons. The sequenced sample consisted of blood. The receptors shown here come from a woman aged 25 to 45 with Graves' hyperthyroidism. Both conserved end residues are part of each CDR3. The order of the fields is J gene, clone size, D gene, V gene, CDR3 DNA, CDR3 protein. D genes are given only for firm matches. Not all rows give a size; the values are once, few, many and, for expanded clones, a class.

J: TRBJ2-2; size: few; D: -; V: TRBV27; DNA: TGTGCCAGCGGGGACGGGACAACGAACACCGGGGAGCTGTTTTTT; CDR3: CASGDGTTNTGELFF
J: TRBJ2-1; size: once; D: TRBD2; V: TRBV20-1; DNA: TGCAGTGCCCACAGCGGGAGGGTTGGAAATGAGCAGTTCTTC; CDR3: CSAHSGRVGNEQFF
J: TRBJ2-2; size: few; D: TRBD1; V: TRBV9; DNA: TGTGCCAGCAGCCGGGACAGGGAGGAAACCGGGGAGCTGTTTTTT; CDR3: CASSRDREETGELFF
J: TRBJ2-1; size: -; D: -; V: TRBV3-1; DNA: TGTGCCAGCAGCCCCGAGGGTAGGCTGGGGCAGAATGAGCAGTTCTTC; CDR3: CASSPEGRLGQNEQFF
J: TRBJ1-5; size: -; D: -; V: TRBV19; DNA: TGTGCCAGTAGTCGGGGGCAGCACAATCAGCCCCAGCATTTT; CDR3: CASSRGQHNQPQHF
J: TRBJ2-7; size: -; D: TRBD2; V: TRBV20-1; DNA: TGCAGTGCTAGTATTAGCGGGAGATACTACGAGCAGTACTTC; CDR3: CSASISGRYYEQYF
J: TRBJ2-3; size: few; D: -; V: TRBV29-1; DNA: TGCAGCCAGAGGAGGCGTGACACAGATACGCAGTATTTT; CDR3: CSQRRRDTDTQYF
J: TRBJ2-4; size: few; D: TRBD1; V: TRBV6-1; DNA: TGTGCCAGCAGTGAAATTGGGACAGGGAAAAACATTCAGTACTTC; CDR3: CASSEIGTGKNIQYF
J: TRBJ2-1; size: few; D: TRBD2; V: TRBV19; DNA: TGTGCCAGTATGTTAGCGGGAGGGCCTTACAATGAGCAGTTCTTC; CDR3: CASMLAGGPYNEQFF
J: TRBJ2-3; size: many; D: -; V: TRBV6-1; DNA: TGTGCCAGCAGTGAAGGGAGCCCGCGCACAGATACGCAGTATTTT; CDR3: CASSEGSPRTDTQYF
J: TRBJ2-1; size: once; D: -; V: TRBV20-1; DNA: TGCAGTGCTAGCACCCCGGGACCTCACCCGGATGAGCAGTTCTTC; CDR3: CSASTPGPHPDEQFF
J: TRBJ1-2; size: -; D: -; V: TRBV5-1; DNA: TGCGCCAGCGCCTTGGAGCCCAGGGCTTATGGCTACACCTTC; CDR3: CASALEPRAYGYTF
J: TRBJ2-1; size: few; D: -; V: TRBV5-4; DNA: TGTGCCAGCAGCTTGGTCGAGACCCCCCGTGACAATGAGCAGTTCTTC; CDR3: CASSLVETPRDNEQFF
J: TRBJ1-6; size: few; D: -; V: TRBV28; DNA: TGTGCCAGCAGCGGCCCTCGGACGCTCCATCACTTT; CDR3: CASSGPRTLHHF
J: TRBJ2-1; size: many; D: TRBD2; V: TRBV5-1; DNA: TGCGCCAGCAGTAAGAATAGCGGGAGGGGCGAGCAGTTCTTC; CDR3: CASSKNSGRGEQFF